One and the same sample provided the 4 T cell receptor beta chains below, sequenced in a study of blood T cell repertoires in COVID-19. TCRdb's table, derived via immunoSEQ multiplex PCR, lists solely in-frame clones and lacks some. The table shows approximately 430,000 clones, with roughly 88% occurring only once. Sequencing was done on a sample of peripheral blood. Source of these receptors: a woman in her twenties or thirties with active or convalescent COVID-19.

The chain combines TRBV18 with TRBJ1-2; the match to TRBD1 covers 10 bases. CDR1 KGHSH and CDR2 LQKENI come from the germline V gene. The CDR3 extends over 19 amino acids. V shed 0 bases and J 4 bases; nucleotides not matched to a gene: 14. CDR3 in DNA: TGTGCCAGCTCACCACCGGGGATGCCCGGACAGGGGGTCTTCTATGGCTACACCTTC. Amino acids: CASSPPGMPGQGVFYGYTF.

V gene TRBV18 combines with J gene TRBJ1-4, with D uncertain. V lost 5 bases and J 8 bases, leaving 6 bases between the germline ends. The CDR3 has 11 residues. Germline V gives CDR1 KGHSH, CDR2 LQKENI. CDR3 sequence (DNA): TGTGCCAGCTCAACGCAGGAAAAACTGTTTTTT. This encodes CASSTQEKLFF.

The chain links TRBV7-9 to TRBJ2-7, with TRBD1 matching 7 bases. The CDR3 has 15 residues. V shed 4 bases and J 2 bases; nucleotides not matched to a gene: 8. CDR1 is SEHNR and CDR2 is FQNEAQ in the germline V gene (reference sequence). The CDR3 reads CASSYRDRGTYEQYF. The DNA of the CDR3 is TGTGCCAGCAGCTACCGGGACAGAGGAACCTACGAGCAGTACTTC.

This chain joins TRBV3-1 (or the pseudogene TRBV3-2) and TRBJ1-2, with 9 nucleotides matching TRBD1. Per the germline V gene, CDR1 is LGHDT and CDR2 is YNNKEL (reference sequence). This CDR3 has 15 residues. V lost 0 bases, J lost 3 bases, and 2 bases stayed unmatched. CDR3 loop: CASSQENRGHYGYTF. Written as DNA, the CDR3 is TGTGCCAGCAGCCAAGAAAACAGGGGGCACTATGGCTACACCTTC.